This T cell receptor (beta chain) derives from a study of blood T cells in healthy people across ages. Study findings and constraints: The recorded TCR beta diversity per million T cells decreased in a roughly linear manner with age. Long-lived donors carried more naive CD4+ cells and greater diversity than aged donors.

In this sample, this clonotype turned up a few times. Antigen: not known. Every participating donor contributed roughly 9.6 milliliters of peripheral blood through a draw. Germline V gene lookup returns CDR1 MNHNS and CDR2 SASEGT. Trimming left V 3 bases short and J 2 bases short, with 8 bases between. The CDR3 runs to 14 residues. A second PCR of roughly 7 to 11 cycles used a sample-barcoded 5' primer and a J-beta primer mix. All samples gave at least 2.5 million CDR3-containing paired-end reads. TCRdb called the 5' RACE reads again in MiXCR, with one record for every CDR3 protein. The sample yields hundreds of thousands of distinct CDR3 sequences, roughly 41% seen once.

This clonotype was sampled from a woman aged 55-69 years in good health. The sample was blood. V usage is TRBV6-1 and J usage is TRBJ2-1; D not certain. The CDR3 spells CASSEERAYNEQFF. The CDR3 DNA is TGTGCCAGCAGTGAGGAAAGGGCCTACAATGAGCAGTTCTTC.